This TCR beta chain was observed in a study of beta chain features in type 1 diabetes. What was sequenced were expressed TCRB transcripts, since all of the isolated RNA had been reverse transcribed. Data came from immunoSEQ multiplex PCR; TCRdb stores just in-frame clones and leaves some out. Of 250,000 to 400,000 clones in the sample, roughly 15% were seen once. The ends were cut back, 2 bases at V and 8 bases at J, with 19 bases in the middle. There are 15 residues in the CDR3. Germline CDR1 is SGHDT and CDR2 is YYEEEE. This clone was counted a few times. Specimen: central memory CD4+ T cells from blood. The sequence was obtained from a man in his thirties or forties in good health. The chain recombines TRBV5-6 with TRBJ1-2; no firm D call. CDR3 coding DNA: TGTGCCAGCAGCTTTGACCCGGCCGGGATTGCCGGCTACACCTTC. Amino acid sequence: CASSFDPAGIAGYTF.